These 9 T cell receptor beta chains originate from one sample sequenced in a study of shared clonotypes between healthy human individuals. Libraries were prepared by immunoSEQ multiplex PCR; TCRdb keeps only in-frame clonotypes and omits some of them. The top ten clones hold roughly 0.15% of a sample with millions of clones, around 90% of them seen once. The material sequenced was naive CD4+ T cells sorted from blood. Subset meaning: CD45RA+ positively selected. Receptors were obtained from a man younger than 30 in good health.

To note about this clone: One junction end disagrees with the germline gene, perhaps due to a read error. The chain employs TRBV7-7 and TRBJ2-1, with a tentative D call TRBD2 (6 bases). Germline V gene data show CDR1 as SSHAT and CDR2 as FNYEAQ (reference sequence). The CDR3 covers 13 residues. The CDR3 loop is CASSLREHNEQFF. The CDR3, as DNA: TGTGCTAGCAGCTTACGGGAGCACAATGAGCAGTTCTTC.

The V and J genes are TRBV30 and TRBJ2-1, with a possible D match to TRBD1 (5 bases). The CDR3 runs 15 residues. Germline values: CDR1 GTSNPN, CDR2 SVGIG (reference sequence). V lost 4 bases and J 7 bases, leaving 20 bases between the germline ends. The CDR3 protein is CAWTLGATKGNEQFF. Here the CDR3 DNA reads TGTGCCTGGACGTTAGGGGCCACGAAGGGGAATGAGCAGTTCTTC.

This sequence joins TRBV6-1 and TRBJ1-1, with no clear D. V was clipped by 1 base and J by 0 bases, with 6 bases between them. The germline V gene has CDR1 MNHNS and CDR2 SASEGT. The CDR3 length is 14 residues. This chain's CDR3 is CASSEGQMNTEAFF. As DNA, the CDR3 is TGTGCCAGCAGTGAAGGGCAGATGAACACTGAAGCTTTCTTT.

J is TRBJ2-5 and V is TRBV11-2; D uncertain. The CDR3 is 16 residues long. CDR1 is SGHAT and CDR2 is FQNNGV in the germline V gene. Trimming cost V 0 bases and J 5 bases, with 16 bases left between them. CDR3 nucleotides: TGTGCCAGCAGCTTAGATCGTAGGGTTGGAGTGGAGACCCAGTACTTC. Translated, it gives CASSLDRRVGVETQYF.

The chain employs TRBV5-1 and TRBJ2-7, with TRBD2 matching 10 bases. V shed 0 bases and J 6 bases; nucleotides not matched to a gene: 18. CDR3 size: 19 residues. Germline lookup yields CDR1 SGHRS and CDR2 YFSETQ. DNA of the CDR3: TGCGCCAGCAGCTTGGCTCCTCCGGAGAGCGGGAGGGCCGGGAGCGAGCAGTACTTC. The encoded protein is CASSLAPPESGRAGSEQYF.

The rearrangement links TRBV27 to TRBJ1-3, with 7 positions matching TRBD1. The germline gives CDR1 MNHEY, CDR2 SMNVEV (reference sequence). This CDR3 spans 14 amino acids. Losses at the gene ends were 5 bases for V and 4 bases for J; bases not matched to a gene: 5. The CDR3 bases are TGTGCCAGCAGTCCAGGGACAGTAGGAAACACCATATATTTT. Translating gives CASSPGTVGNTIYF.

This clone was counted a few times. Other DNA sequences in this sample translate to the same CDR3. For the CDR3, the DNA is TGTGCCAGCAGCGTAGGTCAGAGCTCCTACGAGCAGTACTTC. It encodes CASSVGQSSYEQYF. V gene TRBV9 combines with J gene TRBJ2-7; D is undetermined. Germline CDR1 and CDR2: SGDLS and YYNGEE. The CDR3 is made up of 14 amino acids. V lost 0 bases and J 0 bases, leaving 7 bases between the germline ends.

The chain has TRBV19 and TRBJ1-1, with 7 positions matching TRBD1. The germline CDR1 and CDR2 sequences are LNHDA and SQIVND (reference sequence). V trimming: 3 bases; J trimming: 2 bases; junction bases outside the gene matches: 9. The CDR3 is 16 residues long. The CDR3 DNA follows: TGTGCCAGTAGTATTTCGGGACAGTTACGTAACACTGAAGCTTTCTTT. This gives the protein CASSISGQLRNTEAFF.

This chain links TRBV11-2 with TRBJ2-1; D remains unclear. The CDR3 loop spans 11 amino acids. In germline, CDR1 is SGHAT, CDR2 FQNNGV. V was trimmed by 1 base and J by 10 bases, leaving 5 bases between them. CDR3 nucleotides: TGTGCCAGCAGCTTAGGGCCCGAGCAGTTCTTC. Translation gives CASSLGPEQFF. Full variable domain (rest looked up from reference TRBV11-2 and TRBJ2-1): EAGVAQSPRYKIIEKRQSVAFWCNPISGHATLYWYQQILGQGPKLLIQFQNNGVVDDSQLPKDRFSAERLKGVDSTLKIQPAKLEDSAVYLCASSLGPEQFFGPGTRLTVL.